One and the same sample provided the 22 T cell receptor beta chains below, sequenced in a study of T cell responses to AZD1222 COVID-19 vaccine (dated by TCRdb to the early 2020s). Libraries were built with the immunoSEQ multiplex PCR assay. As stored in TCRdb, this immuneACCESS dataset retains in-frame rearrangements with V and J assigned. A fraction of the clones does not appear; measured against another copy, unresolved V genes explain less than half of the discrepancy, and the remainder lacks a known reason. Within this sample are tens of thousands of clones, with 65% to 90% of them counted one time only. About 19% of the sample is held by the ten biggest clonotypes. What this sample's time point label stands for: baseline before first vaccination. Sequenced here: peripheral blood, sampled on day 0 of AZD1222 vaccination. Receptor source: an adult in good health.

This chain connects TRBV19 to TRBJ1-2, with a weak D call TRBD1 (5 bases). Germline CDR1 reads LNHDA; CDR2 reads SQIVND (reference sequence). The CDR3 extends over 13 amino acids. Trimming removed 6 bases at V and 1 base at J, with 9 bases between. CDR3 sequence reads: CASSGADNYGYTF. CDR3 DNA sequence: TGTGCCAGTAGCGGGGCAGATAACTATGGCTACACCTTC. The full variable domain, its missing parts supplied by reference TRBV19 and TRBJ1-2, is DGGITQSPKYLFRKEGQNVTLSCEQNLNHDAMYWYRQDPGQGLRLIYYSQIVNDFQKGDIAEGYSVSREKKESFPLTVTSAQKNPTAFYLCASSGADNYGYTFGSGTRLTVV.

A note on this clone: Distinct nucleotide sequences in the sample also encode this CDR3. V usage is TRBV6-1 and J usage is TRBJ2-3, with 13 positions matching TRBD2. Trimming took 4 bases from V and 3 from J; bases not matched to a gene: 4. Germline-derived CDR1 and CDR2 are MNHNS and SASEGT. The CDR3 runs to 16 residues. CDR3 bases: TGTGCCAGCAGTGGTAGGACTAGCGGGGGTACAGATACGCAGTATTTT. Its translation is CASSGRTSGGTDTQYF.

The chain has TRBV7-3 and TRBJ2-5, with 8 bases identical to TRBD2. J gave up 2 bases and V 1 base, and 6 bases lay outside the gene matches. Germline V lookup: CDR1 SGHTA, CDR2 FQGTGA. CDR3 length equals 16 residues. This chain's CDR3 is CASSLSGRGAQETQYF. Here the CDR3 DNA reads TGTGCCAGCAGCTTAAGTGGGCGGGGGGCGCAAGAGACCCAGTACTTC. The full variable domain, completed using reference TRBV7-3 and TRBJ2-5, is GAGVSQTPSNKVTEKGKYVELRCDPISGHTALYWYRQSLGQGPEFLIYFQGTGAADDSGLPNDRFFAVRPEGSVSTLKIQRTERGDSAVYLCASSLSGRGAQETQYFGPGTRLLVL.

V and J are TRBV28 and TRBJ1-2, with D perhaps matching TRBD1 (5 bases). V lost 2 bases and J 2 bases, leaving 9 bases between the germline ends. Germline V lookup: CDR1 MDHEN, CDR2 SYDVKM. There are 14 residues in the CDR3. CDR3 in DNA: TGTGCCAGCAGTTTAAGCAGGGTGAACTATGGCTACACCTTC. It translates to CASSLSRVNYGYTF.

The genes are TRBV24-1 and TRBJ2-1; possibly TRBD1 for D (5 bases). The V end was cut by 6 bases, the J end by 5 bases, with 10 bases between. CDR1 and CDR2 from the germline V gene are KGHDR and SFDVKD. CDR3 length: 13 residues. Here the CDR3 DNA reads TGTGCCACCAGTCAGGGAATCCACAATGAGCAGTTCTTC. This translates into CATSQGIHNEQFF.

This clone is medium-sized (0.01 to 0.1%) by share. The V and J genes are TRBV18 and TRBJ1-2; D is ambiguous. Germline V gives CDR1 KGHSH, CDR2 LQKENI. V lost 3 bases and J 8 bases, leaving 19 bases between the germline ends. CDR3 length: 15 residues. In DNA, the CDR3 is TGTGCCAGCTCACCCCTAGATTCGCGCACAGACGGCTACACCTTC. Its translation is CASSPLDSRTDGYTF.

The V gene is TRBV7-6, the J gene TRBJ1-3; weak D call: TRBD1 (5 bases). Germline V gives CDR1 SGHVS, CDR2 FNYEAQ. V was cut by 1 base and J by 0 bases, with 10 bases left in between. CDR3 size: 16 residues. CDR3 in amino acids: CASSLVGGSSGNTIYF. CDR3 in DNA: TGTGCCAGCAGCTTAGTCGGGGGAAGCTCTGGAAACACCATATATTTT.

The rearrangement uses TRBV5-1 and TRBJ2-5; D tentatively fits TRBD1 or TRBD2 (5 bases each). Trimming took 7 bases from V and 2 from J, leaving 12 bases between them. The germline gives CDR1 SGHRS, CDR2 YFSETQ. CDR3 length equals 13 residues. This chain's CDR3 is CASGGWGQETQYF. CDR3 in DNA: TGCGCCAGCGGGGGATGGGGACAAGAGACCCAGTACTTC.

V and J are TRBV11-3 and TRBJ2-2; D possibly uses TRBD1 or TRBD2 (5 bases each). The germline V gene encodes CDR1 SGHNT and CDR2 YENEEA. The CDR3 consists of 17 residues. The ends were cut back, 4 bases at V and 4 bases at J, with 19 bases in the middle. The CDR3 region is CASSSQALKGPTGELFF. The CDR3 DNA follows: TGTGCCAGCAGCTCTCAAGCCCTAAAGGGACCCACCGGGGAGCTGTTTTTT.

This chain joins TRBV27 and TRBJ2-1; 8 positions match TRBD2. The CDR3 is made up of 16 amino acids. The ends lost 5 bases at V and 2 bases at J; junction bases unmatched: 8. Germline V gene lookup returns CDR1 MNHEY and CDR2 SMNVEV (reference sequence). CDR3 coding DNA: TGTGCCAGCAGTCCTCCCGGGACTAGGGCCTACAATGAGCAGTTCTTC. This gives the protein CASSPPGTRAYNEQFF.

The chain recombines TRBV6-5 with TRBJ1-2; 10 bases map to TRBD1. The CDR3 consists of 14 residues. Trimming removed 6 bases from V and 6 bases from J; junction bases left unmatched: 7. Germline-derived CDR1 and CDR2 are MNHEY and SVGAGI. The CDR3 nucleotides are TGTGCCAGCAGCCACAGGGGACAGGGGAATGGCTACACCTTC. Translated, it gives CASSHRGQGNGYTF.

The gene calls are TRBV12-5 and TRBJ2-3, with TRBD1 identical over 7 bases. V gave up 6 bases and J gave up 1 base; unmatched junction bases: 7. The CDR3 has 15 residues. Looked up from germline, CDR1 is LGHNT and CDR2 is FRNRAP. The DNA of the CDR3 is TGTGCTAGTGGAAGACAGGGCCTGGGCACAGATACGCAGTATTTT. Amino acids: CASGRQGLGTDTQYF.

The chain links TRBV19 to TRBJ2-5; TRBD1 matches at 9 bases. This CDR3 is built from 12 residues. The germline V gene has CDR1 LNHDA and CDR2 SQIVND (reference sequence). For the CDR3, the DNA is TGTGCGGCGGGACAGGGACTAGAGACCCAGTACTTC. The encoded protein is CAAGQGLETQYF.

The chain joins TRBV5-1 to TRBJ2-2, with 10 bases fitting TRBD1. The CDR3 contains 16 residues. CDR1 is SGHRS and CDR2 is YFSETQ in the germline V gene. The V and J ends lost 9 bases and 6 bases, in that order; junction bases with no gene match: 14. CDR3: CATGVGGQGFAGELFF. The DNA for the CDR3 is TGCGCCACCGGAGTGGGGGGACAGGGGTTCGCCGGGGAGCTGTTTTTT.

The J gene is TRBJ2-7, the V gene TRBV5-1, with D maybe TRBD1 (5 bases). Germline V gives CDR1 SGHRS, CDR2 YFSETQ. This CDR3 spans 12 amino acids. The V gene lost 4 bases and the J gene lost 5 bases, with 10 bases spanning the gap. CDR3 loop: CASSTSRDEQYF. The CDR3 DNA follows: TGCGCCAGCAGCACCTCCAGGGACGAGCAGTACTTC.

The chain employs TRBV7-2 and TRBJ2-1; D gene unclear. Trimming removed 5 bases from V and 16 bases from J, with 15 bases in between. This CDR3 comprises 11 residues. CDR1 and CDR2 (germline): SGHTA, FQGNSA. For the CDR3, the DNA is TGTGCCAGCAGCACCGGGTTTAAATGTTTCTTC. Translating gives CASSTGFKCFF.

The V and J genes are TRBV6-5 and TRBJ1-5; 10 nucleotides agree with TRBD1. This CDR3 contains 14 residues. After removal of 5 bases from V and 3 bases from J, the junction contained 1 base not matched to a gene. In germline, CDR1 is MNHEY, CDR2 SVGAGI. CDR3 coding DNA: TGTGCCAGCAGTCGACAGGGGGCCAATCAGCCCCAGCATTTT. This sequence encodes CASSRQGANQPQHF.

This chain connects TRBV3-1 (or the pseudogene TRBV3-2) to TRBJ2-7; D is undetermined. The CDR3 is 12 amino acids. Germline V lookup: CDR1 LGHDT, CDR2 YNNKEL (reference sequence). V was pared by 4 bases and J by 1 base, with 5 bases between. CDR3 in amino acids: CASSRESYEQYF. CDR3 nucleotides: TGTGCCAGCAGCCGCGAATCCTACGAGCAGTACTTC.

The V and J genes are TRBV19 and TRBJ2-1, with 7 bases lining up with TRBD1. Germline V gives CDR1 LNHDA, CDR2 SQIVND (reference sequence). V lost 6 bases to trimming and J lost 5 bases; unmatched junction nucleotides: 10. The CDR3 is made up of 15 amino acids. This CDR3 reads CASRPDRAANNEQFF. CDR3 nucleotides: TGTGCCAGTAGACCAGACAGGGCGGCAAACAATGAGCAGTTCTTC.

The J gene is TRBJ1-3, the V gene TRBV3-1 (or the pseudogene TRBV3-2); possibly TRBD1 for D (6 bases). The CDR3 length is 15 residues. V was pared by 1 base and J by 4 bases, with 11 bases between. Germline V gene data show CDR1 as LGHDT and CDR2 as YNNKEL (reference sequence). This chain's CDR3 is CASSQVGGPGNTIYF. The CDR3, as DNA: TGTGCCAGCAGCCAAGTGGGGGGGCCAGGAAACACCATATATTTT.

This clone was seen many times. The V call is TRBV3-1 (or the pseudogene TRBV3-2), the J call TRBJ2-1; 9 bases map to TRBD1. The CDR3 consists of 16 residues. CDR1 and CDR2 (germline): LGHDT, YNNKEL (reference sequence). V lost 4 bases, J lost 4 bases, and 8 bases stayed unmatched. The CDR3 region is CASSPPDRGPYNEQFF. Here the CDR3 DNA reads TGTGCCAGCAGCCCCCCGGACAGGGGCCCTTACAATGAGCAGTTCTTC.

The chain uses TRBV3-1 (or the pseudogene TRBV3-2) and TRBJ1-2, with D hard to call. Germline V CDR1 and CDR2: LGHDT, YNNKEL (reference sequence). V was trimmed by 1 base and J by 8 bases, leaving 5 bases between them. The CDR3 is 11 amino acids. Here the CDR3 reads CASSQVNGYTF. CDR3 nucleotides: TGTGCCAGCAGCCAAGTAAACGGCTACACCTTC.